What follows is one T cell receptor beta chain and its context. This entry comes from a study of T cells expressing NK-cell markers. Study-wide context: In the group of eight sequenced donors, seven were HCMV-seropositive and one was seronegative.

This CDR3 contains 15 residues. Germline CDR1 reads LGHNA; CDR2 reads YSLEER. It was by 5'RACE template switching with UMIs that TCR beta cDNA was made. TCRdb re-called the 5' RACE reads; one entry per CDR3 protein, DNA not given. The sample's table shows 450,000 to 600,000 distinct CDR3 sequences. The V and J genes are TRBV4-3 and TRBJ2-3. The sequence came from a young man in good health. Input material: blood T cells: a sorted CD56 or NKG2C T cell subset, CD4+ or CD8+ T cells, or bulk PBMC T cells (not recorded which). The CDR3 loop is CASSQDIAATDTQYF.